This T cell receptor beta chain stems from a study of T cell repertoires in MIS-A myocarditis. This clone has a single count. Generated by immunoSEQ multiplex PCR, the TCRdb table keeps only in-frame clones and is missing some. The table records thousands of clones, more than 65% of them present only once. V lost 5 bases to trimming and J lost 2 bases; unmatched junction nucleotides: 4. Germline lookup yields CDR1 GTSNPN and CDR2 SVGIG (reference sequence). The CDR3 contains 13 residues. The sequence came from a man younger than 35 with fulminant myocarditis from multisystem inflammatory syndrome in adults (MIS-A) after COVID-19. The chain recombines TRBV30 with TRBJ2-7, with 9 bases that match TRBD1. The sequenced sample was interventricular septum heart tissue obtained at autopsy. The CDR3 loop reads CAWGTGNTYEQYF. In nucleotides, the CDR3 is TGTGCCTGGGGGACAGGGAATACCTACGAGCAGTACTTC.